The table lists the clone carrying this TCR beta chain with a count of one. This CDR3 spans 15 amino acids. V shed 2 bases and J shed 5 bases, with 15 bases lying between them. Germline CDR1 and CDR2: MNHEY and SMNVEV (reference sequence). Repertoires were generated with immunoSEQ multiplex PCR, while TCRdb's copy carries only in-frame clones and drops some. The sample shows around 310,000 clones, approximately 89% of them seen only once. The entry originates in a study of blood T cell repertoires in COVID-19. The sequencing sample was made of PBMCs or T cells enriched from blood (not recorded which). The chain couples TRBV27 to TRBJ2-5, with a tentative D call TRBD1 (5 bases). The sequence derives from a middle-aged woman who had recovered from COVID-19. The CDR3 nucleotides read TGTGCCAGCAGTTTAAAGGGAAGGGGCGTCGAGACCCAGTACTTC. This sequence encodes CASSLKGRGVETQYF.